This TCR beta chain originates from a study of blood T cell repertoires in COVID-19. Across the whole study: Italy, Spain and the United States were the sources of the convalescent and acute COVID-19 samples. Sample material is recorded as cDNA or gDNA derived from T cells, B-cell-depleted T cells, or PBMCs.

In the study's own analysis: Amplification of reference gene primers provided the estimated nucleated cell counts. The repertoire was sequenced with immunoSEQ multiplex PCR; TCRdb's copy has only in-frame clones and lacks some. V, J and clone size derive from that table, while D and trimming were established from the DNA sequence. The sample lists about 170,000 clones, approximately 85% occurring once. The source is a man aged 60 to 69 who had recovered from COVID-19. Sequenced: peripheral blood.

The CDR3 DNA follows: TGTGCCAGCAGCTTAGAGGAGGGCGCCTACGAGCAGTACTTC. Amino acids: CASSLEEGAYEQYF. V gene TRBV7-6 combines with J gene TRBJ2-7; D is possibly TRBD2 (6 bases). The CDR3 contains 14 residues. V gave up 1 base and J gave up 2 bases, with 9 bases separating them. Germline V gives CDR1 SGHVS, CDR2 FNYEAQ. The full variable domain, in which reference TRBV7-6 and TRBJ2-7 provide the parts outside the CDR3, is GAGVSQSPRYKVTKRGQDVALRCDPISGHVSLYWYRQALGQGPEFLTYFNYEAQQDKSGLPNDRFSAERPEGSISTLTIQRTEQRDSAMYRCASSLEEGAYEQYFGPGTRLTVT.